This TCR beta chain emerged from a study of control samples from healthy donors and cancer patients. Looked up from germline, CDR1 is SGHRS and CDR2 is YFSETQ. Trimming took 2 bases from V and 5 from J, leaving 17 bases between them. CDR3 length equals 15 residues. Here immunoSEQ multiplex PCR was the method, and the copy in TCRdb shows in-frame clones only, minus some. There are some 120,000 clones in the sample; over 90% occur only once, and less than 3.5% lies in the top ten. The source material was blood. The gene calls are TRBV5-1 and TRBJ2-7; possible D gene TRBD1, 5 bases. The clonotype originates from a man under 40 in good health. CDR3 protein: CASSLRGFRVDEQYF. As DNA, the CDR3 is TGCGCCAGCAGCTTAAGAGGTTTCAGGGTAGACGAGCAGTACTTC.